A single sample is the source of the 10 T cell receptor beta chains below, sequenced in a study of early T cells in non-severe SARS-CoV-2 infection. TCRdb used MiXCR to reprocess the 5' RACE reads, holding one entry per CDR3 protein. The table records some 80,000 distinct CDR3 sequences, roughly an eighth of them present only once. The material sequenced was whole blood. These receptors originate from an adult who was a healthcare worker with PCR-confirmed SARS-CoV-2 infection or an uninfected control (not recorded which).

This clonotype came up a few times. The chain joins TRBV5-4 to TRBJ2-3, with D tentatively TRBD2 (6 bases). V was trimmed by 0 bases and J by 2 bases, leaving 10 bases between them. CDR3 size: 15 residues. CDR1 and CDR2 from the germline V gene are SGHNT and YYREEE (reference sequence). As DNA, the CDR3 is TGTGCCAGCAGCTTGGAACTAGCCAACACAGATACGCAGTATTTT. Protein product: CASSLELANTDTQYF.

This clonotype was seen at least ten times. This CDR3 reads CSARDRAANTEAFF. CDR3 sequence (DNA): TGCAGTGCTAGAGATCGGGCAGCAAATACTGAAGCTTTCTTT. The rearrangement links TRBV20-1 to TRBJ1-1, with D unresolved. The ends were cut back, 0 bases at V and 5 bases at J, with 13 bases in the middle. Germline V gene lookup returns CDR1 DFQATT and CDR2 SNEGSKA (reference sequence). The CDR3 sequence is 14 residues long.

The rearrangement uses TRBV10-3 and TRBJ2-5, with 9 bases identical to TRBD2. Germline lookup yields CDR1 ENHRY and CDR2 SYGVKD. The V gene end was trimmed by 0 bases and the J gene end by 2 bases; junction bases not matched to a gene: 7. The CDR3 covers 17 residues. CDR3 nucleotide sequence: TGTGCCATCAGTGAGTCGCGAACTAGCGGGTCGCAAGAGACCCAGTACTTC. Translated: CAISESRTSGSQETQYF.

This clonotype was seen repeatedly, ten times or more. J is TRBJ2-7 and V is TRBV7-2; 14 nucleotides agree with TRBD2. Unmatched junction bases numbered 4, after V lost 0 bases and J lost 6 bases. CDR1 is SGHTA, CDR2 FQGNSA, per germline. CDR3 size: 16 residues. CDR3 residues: CASSLAPTSGRAEQYF. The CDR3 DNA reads TGTGCCAGCAGCTTAGCGCCGACTAGCGGGAGGGCCGAGCAGTACTTC.

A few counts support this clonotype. The CDR3 is CASSWGLAGVNEQFF. CDR3 DNA: TGCGCCAGCAGCTGGGGACTAGCGGGAGTCAATGAGCAGTTCTTC. This chain connects TRBV5-1 to TRBJ2-1, with TRBD2 matching 14 bases. The J segment lost 6 bases and the V segment lost 3 bases, leaving 2 bases of the junction unmatched. The germline gives CDR1 SGHRS, CDR2 YFSETQ. This CDR3 has 15 amino acids.

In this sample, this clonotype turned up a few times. The CDR3 DNA is TGTGCCAGCAGCGCCCATTTGGCTAATGAAAAACTGTTTTTT. The encoded protein is CASSAHLANEKLFF. V gene TRBV7-2 combines with J gene TRBJ1-4; D is uncertain. The CDR3 has 14 amino acids. Germline assignment: CDR1 SGHTA and CDR2 FQGNSA. The ends were cut back, 5 bases at V and 3 bases at J, with 10 bases in the middle.

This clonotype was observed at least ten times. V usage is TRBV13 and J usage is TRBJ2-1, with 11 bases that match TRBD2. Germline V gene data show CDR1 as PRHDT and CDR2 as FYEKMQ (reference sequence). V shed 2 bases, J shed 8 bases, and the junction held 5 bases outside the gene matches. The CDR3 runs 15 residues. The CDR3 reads CASSLWLAGGDEQFF. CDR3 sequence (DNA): TGTGCCAGCAGCTTATGGCTAGCGGGAGGTGATGAGCAGTTCTTC. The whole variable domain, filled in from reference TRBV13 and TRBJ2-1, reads AAGVIQSPRHLIKEKRETATLKCYPIPRHDTVYWYQQGPGQDPQFLISFYEKMQSDKGSIPDRFSAQQFSDYHSELNMSSLELGDSALYFCASSLWLAGGDEQFFGPGTRLTVL.

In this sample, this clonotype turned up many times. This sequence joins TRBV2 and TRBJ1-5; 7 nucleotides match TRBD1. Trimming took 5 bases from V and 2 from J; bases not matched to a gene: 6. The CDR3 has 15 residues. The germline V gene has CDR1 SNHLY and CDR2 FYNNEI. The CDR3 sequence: CASSSTGVGNQPQHF. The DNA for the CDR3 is TGTGCCAGCAGTTCTACAGGGGTTGGCAATCAGCCCCAGCATTTT. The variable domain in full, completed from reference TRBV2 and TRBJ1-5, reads EPEVTQTPSHQVTQMGQEVILRCVPISNHLYFYWYRQILGQKVEFLVSFYNNEISEKSEIFDDQFSVERPDGSNFTLKIRSTKLEDSAMYFCASSSTGVGNQPQHFGDGTRLSIL.

CDR3 region: CSARDRGSGGYNEQFF. The CDR3 DNA sequence: TGCAGTGCTAGAGATAGGGGGAGCGGTGGTTACAATGAGCAGTTCTTC. The chain joins TRBV20-1 to TRBJ2-1; a weak D match, TRBD1 (6 bases). Germline V gene data show CDR1 as DFQATT and CDR2 as SNEGSKA (reference sequence). This CDR3 region has 16 residues. V was shortened by 0 bases and J by 4 bases, with 16 bases between the two germline ends.

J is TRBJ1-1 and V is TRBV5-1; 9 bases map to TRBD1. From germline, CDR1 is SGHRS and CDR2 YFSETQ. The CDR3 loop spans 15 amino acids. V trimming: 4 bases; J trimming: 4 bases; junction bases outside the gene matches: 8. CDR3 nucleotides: TGCGCCAGCAGCCCGGGACAGGGATCGGCCACTGAAGCTTTCTTT. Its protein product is CASSPGQGSATEAFF. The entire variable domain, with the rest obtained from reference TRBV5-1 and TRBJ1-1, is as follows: KAGVTQTPRYLIKTRGQQVTLSCSPISGHRSVSWYQQTPGQGLQFLFEYFSETQRNKGNFPGRFSGRQFSNSRSEMNVSTLELGDSALYLCASSPGQGSATEAFFGQGTRLTVV.